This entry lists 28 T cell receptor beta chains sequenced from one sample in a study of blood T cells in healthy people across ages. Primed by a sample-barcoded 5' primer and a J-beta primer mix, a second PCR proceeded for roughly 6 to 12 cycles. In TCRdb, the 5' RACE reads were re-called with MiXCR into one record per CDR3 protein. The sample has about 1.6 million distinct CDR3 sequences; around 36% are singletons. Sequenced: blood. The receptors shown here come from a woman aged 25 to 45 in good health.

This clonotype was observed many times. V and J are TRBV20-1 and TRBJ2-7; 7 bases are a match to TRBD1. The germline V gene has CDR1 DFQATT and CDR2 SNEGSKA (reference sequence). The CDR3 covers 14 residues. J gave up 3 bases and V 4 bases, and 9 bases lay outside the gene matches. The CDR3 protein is CSAKPLRQGYEQYF. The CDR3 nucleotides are TGCAGTGCTAAGCCACTACGACAGGGCTACGAGCAGTACTTC.

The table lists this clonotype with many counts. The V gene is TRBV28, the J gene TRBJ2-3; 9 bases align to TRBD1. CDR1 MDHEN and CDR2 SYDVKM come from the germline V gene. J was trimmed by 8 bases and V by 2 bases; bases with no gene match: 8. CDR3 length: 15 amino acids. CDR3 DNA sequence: TGTGCCAGCAGTTTAGGGGGACAGGGCAAGGGTACGCAGTATTTT. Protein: CASSLGGQGKGTQYF.

The CDR3 sequence is CAISPGTSHSSYNEQFF. CDR3 nucleotides: TGTGCCATCAGTCCCGGGACCTCTCACAGCTCCTACAATGAGCAGTTCTTC. This chain connects TRBV10-3 to TRBJ2-1; D could derive from TRBD1 or TRBD2 (5 bases each). CDR3 length: 17 residues. The V end lost 5 bases, the J end lost 0 bases, and 17 bases lay between the germline ends. Per the germline V gene, CDR1 is ENHRY and CDR2 is SYGVKD.

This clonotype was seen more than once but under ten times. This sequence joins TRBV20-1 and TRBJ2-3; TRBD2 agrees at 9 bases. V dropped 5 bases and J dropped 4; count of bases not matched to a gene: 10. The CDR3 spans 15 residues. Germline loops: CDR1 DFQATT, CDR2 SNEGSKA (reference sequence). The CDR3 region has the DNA TGCAGTGCTCCCTTGACTAGCGGCGCGCCAGATACGCAGTATTTT. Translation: CSAPLTSGAPDTQYF.

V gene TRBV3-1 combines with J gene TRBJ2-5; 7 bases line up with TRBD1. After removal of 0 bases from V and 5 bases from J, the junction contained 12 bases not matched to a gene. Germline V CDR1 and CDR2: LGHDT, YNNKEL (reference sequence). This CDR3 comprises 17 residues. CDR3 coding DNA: TGTGCCAGCAGCCAAGAGCTTTGGCAGGGGGAAGGGGAGACCCAGTACTTC. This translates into CASSQELWQGEGETQYF.

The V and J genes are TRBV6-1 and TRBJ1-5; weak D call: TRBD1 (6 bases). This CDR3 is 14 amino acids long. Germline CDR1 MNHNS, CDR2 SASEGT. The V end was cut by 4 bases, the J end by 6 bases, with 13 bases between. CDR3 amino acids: CASSVHRDPQPQHF. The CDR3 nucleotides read TGTGCCAGCAGTGTCCACAGGGACCCTCAGCCCCAGCATTTT.

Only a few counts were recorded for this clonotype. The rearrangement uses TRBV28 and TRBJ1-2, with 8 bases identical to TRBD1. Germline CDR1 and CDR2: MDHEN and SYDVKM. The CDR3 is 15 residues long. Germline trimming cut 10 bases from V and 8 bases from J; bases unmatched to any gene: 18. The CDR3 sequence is CATSPGTGRRGGYTF. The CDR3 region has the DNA TGTGCCACCTCCCCAGGGACAGGTCGTAGGGGCGGCTACACCTTC.

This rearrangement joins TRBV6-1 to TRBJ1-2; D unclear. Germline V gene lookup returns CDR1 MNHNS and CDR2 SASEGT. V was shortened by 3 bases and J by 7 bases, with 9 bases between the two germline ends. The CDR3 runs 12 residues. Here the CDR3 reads CASSDPYGGYTF. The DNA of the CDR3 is TGTGCCAGCAGTGATCCCTACGGTGGCTACACCTTC.

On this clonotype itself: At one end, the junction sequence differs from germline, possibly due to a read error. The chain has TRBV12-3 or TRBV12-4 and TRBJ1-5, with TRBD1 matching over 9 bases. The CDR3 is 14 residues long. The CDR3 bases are TGTGTCAGCAGTTACGGGACAGGGAATCAGCCCCAGCATTTT. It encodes CVSSYGTGNQPQHF.

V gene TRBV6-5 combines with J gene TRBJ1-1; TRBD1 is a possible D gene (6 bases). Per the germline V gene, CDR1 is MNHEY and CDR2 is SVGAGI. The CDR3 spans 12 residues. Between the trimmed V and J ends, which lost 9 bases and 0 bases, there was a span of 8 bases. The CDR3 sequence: CARDSLNTEAFF. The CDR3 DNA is TGTGCCAGGGACAGCTTGAACACTGAAGCTTTCTTT.

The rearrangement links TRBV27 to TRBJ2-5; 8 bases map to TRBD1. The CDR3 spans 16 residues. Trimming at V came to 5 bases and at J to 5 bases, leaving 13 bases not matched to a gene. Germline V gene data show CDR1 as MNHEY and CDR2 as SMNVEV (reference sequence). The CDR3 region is CASSPLGTGRGETQYF. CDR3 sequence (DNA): TGTGCCAGCAGTCCTTTAGGGACAGGCCGCGGGGAGACCCAGTACTTC.

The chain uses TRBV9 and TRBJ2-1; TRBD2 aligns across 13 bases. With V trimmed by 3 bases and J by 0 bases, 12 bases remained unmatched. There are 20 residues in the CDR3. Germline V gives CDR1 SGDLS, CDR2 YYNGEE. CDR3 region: CASSAGGLAGLKSSYNEQFF. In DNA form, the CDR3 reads TGTGCCAGCAGCGCGGGGGGACTAGCGGGGCTTAAAAGCTCCTACAATGAGCAGTTCTTC.

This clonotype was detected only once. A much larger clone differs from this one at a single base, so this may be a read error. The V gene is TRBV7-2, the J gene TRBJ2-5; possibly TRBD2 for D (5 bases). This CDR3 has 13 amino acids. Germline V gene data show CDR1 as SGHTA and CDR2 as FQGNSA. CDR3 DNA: TGTGCCAGCAGCTTGAGGGATGGAGAGACCCTGTACTTC. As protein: CASSLRDGETLYF.

For the CDR3, the DNA is TGTGCCAGCAGCTTAGTGTTTGTTCAGGACTACAAAGAGACCCAGTACTTC. Protein sequence: CASSLVFVQDYKETQYF. J is TRBJ2-5 and V is TRBV7-8, with D tentatively TRBD2 (6 bases). The CDR3 totals 17 residues. Per germline, CDR1 SGHVS and CDR2 FQNEAQ. Trimming pared 1 base from V and 3 bases from J, leaving 18 bases between.

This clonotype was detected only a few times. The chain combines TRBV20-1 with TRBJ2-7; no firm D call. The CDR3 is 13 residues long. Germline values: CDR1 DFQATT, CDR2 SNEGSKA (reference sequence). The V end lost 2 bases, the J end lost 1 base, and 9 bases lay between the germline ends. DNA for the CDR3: TGCAGTGCTAGACGATCCGGATCCTACGAGCAGTACTTC. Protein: CSARRSGSYEQYF.

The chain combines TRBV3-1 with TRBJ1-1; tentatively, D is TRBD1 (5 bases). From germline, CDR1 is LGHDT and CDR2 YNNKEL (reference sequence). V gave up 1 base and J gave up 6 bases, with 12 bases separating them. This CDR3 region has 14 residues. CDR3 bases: TGTGCCAGCAGCCAAGTTCTAGGGACCTCTGAAGCTTTCTTT. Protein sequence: CASSQVLGTSEAFF.

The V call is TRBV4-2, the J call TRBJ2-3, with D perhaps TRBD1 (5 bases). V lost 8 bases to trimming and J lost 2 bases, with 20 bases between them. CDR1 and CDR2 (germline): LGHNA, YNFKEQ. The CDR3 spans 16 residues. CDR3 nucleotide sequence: TGTGCCAGCCGTCCTACGACAGCCTATTTCACAGATACGCAGTATTTT. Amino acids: CASRPTTAYFTDTQYF.

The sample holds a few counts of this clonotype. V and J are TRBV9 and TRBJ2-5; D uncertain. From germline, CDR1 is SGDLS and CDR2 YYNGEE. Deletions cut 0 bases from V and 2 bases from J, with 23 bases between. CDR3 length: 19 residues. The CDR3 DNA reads TGTGCCAGCAGCGTAGATATTTCACTCCCAGTAGAGGATCAAGAGACCCAGTACTTC. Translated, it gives CASSVDISLPVEDQETQYF.

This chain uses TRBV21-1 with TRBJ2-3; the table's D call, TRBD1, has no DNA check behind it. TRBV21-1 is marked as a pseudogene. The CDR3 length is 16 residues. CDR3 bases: TGTGCCAGCAGCAAAGGGTCCCCGCGGGGCACAGATACGCAGTATTTT. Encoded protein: CASSKGSPRGTDTQYF.

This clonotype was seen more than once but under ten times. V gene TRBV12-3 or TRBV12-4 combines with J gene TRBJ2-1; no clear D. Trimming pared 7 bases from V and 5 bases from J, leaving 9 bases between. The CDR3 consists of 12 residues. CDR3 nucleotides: TGTGCCAGCAAGTTATCCGACAATGAGCAGTTCTTC. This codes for CASKLSDNEQFF.

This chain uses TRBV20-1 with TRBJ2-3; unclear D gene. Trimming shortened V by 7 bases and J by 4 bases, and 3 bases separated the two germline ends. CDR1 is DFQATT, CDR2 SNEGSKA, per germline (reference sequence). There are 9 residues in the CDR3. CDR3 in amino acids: CSDPDTQYF. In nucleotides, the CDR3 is TGCAGTGACCCAGATACGCAGTATTTT.

This CDR3 reads CSASPFAGTSGTYEQYF. The CDR3 DNA reads as TGCAGTGCTAGCCCCTTTGCCGGGACTAGCGGAACCTACGAGCAGTACTTC. V is TRBV20-1 and J is TRBJ2-7; 11 bases line up with TRBD2. V trimming: 3 bases; J trimming: 2 bases; junction bases outside the gene matches: 12. Looked up from germline, CDR1 is DFQATT and CDR2 is SNEGSKA (reference sequence). CDR3 length: 17 amino acids.

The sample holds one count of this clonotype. CDR3: CASSLFIGDGELFF. CDR3 nucleotides: TGTGCCAGCAGCCTCTTTATTGGGGACGGGGAGCTGTTTTTT. The V and J genes are TRBV28 and TRBJ2-2, with D hard to call. This CDR3 region has 14 residues. The germline gives CDR1 MDHEN, CDR2 SYDVKM. Trimming left V 6 bases short and J 7 bases short, with 15 bases between. Supplemented by reference TRBV28 and TRBJ2-2, the full variable domain reads DVKVTQSSRYLVKRTGEKVFLECVQDMDHENMFWYRQDPGLGLRLIYFSYDVKMKEKGDIPEGYSVSREKKERFSLILESASTNQTSMYLCASSLFIGDGELFFGEGSRLTVL.

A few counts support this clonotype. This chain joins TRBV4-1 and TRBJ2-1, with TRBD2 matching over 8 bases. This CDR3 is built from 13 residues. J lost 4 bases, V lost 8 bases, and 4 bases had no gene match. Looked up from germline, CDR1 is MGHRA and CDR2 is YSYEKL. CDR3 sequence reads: CASGREVYNEQFF. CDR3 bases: TGCGCCAGCGGGCGGGAGGTATACAATGAGCAGTTCTTC.

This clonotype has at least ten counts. This chain's CDR3 is CASSLLASGGNEQFF. CDR3 DNA sequence: TGTGCCAGCAGTTTATTGGCTAGCGGGGGGAATGAGCAGTTCTTC. The gene calls are TRBV12-3 or TRBV12-4 and TRBJ2-1, with 11 bases lining up with TRBD2. V trimming: 2 bases; J trimming: 7 bases; junction bases outside the gene matches: 4. The CDR3 has 15 residues.

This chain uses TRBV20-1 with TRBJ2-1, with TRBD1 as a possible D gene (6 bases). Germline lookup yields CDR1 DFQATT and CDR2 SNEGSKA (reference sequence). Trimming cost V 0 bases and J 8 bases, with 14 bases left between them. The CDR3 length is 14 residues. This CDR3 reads CSARDIQGRDEQFF. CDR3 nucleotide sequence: TGCAGTGCTAGAGATATACAGGGTCGTGATGAGCAGTTCTTC.

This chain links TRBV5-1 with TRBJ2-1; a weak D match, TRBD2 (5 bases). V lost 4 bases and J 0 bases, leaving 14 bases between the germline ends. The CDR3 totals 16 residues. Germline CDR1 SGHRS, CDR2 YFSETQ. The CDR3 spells CASSQDWSGSYNEQFF. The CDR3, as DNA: TGCGCCAGCAGCCAGGATTGGAGCGGCTCCTACAATGAGCAGTTCTTC. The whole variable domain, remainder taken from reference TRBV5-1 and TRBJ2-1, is KAGVTQTPRYLIKTRGQQVTLSCSPISGHRSVSWYQQTPGQGLQFLFEYFSETQRNKGNFPGRFSGRQFSNSRSEMNVSTLELGDSALYLCASSQDWSGSYNEQFFGPGTRLTVL.

In nucleotides, the CDR3 is TGTGCCAGCAGACTTAGCGGGAGGTCCTACGAGCAGTACTTC. This translates into CASRLSGRSYEQYF. The chain employs TRBV27 and TRBJ2-7, with TRBD2 matching over 10 bases. There are 14 residues in the CDR3. CDR1 is MNHEY, CDR2 SMNVEV, per germline (reference sequence). V shed 6 bases and J 1 base; nucleotides not matched to a gene: 3.